The clone carrying this T cell receptor (beta chain) was detected many times. Its target is unknown. The sample is drawn from a study of T cells in Graves' hyperthyroidism and ophthalmopathy. Each person with ophthalmopathy scored at least 3 on the Clinical Activity Score, reached NOSPECS grade 4 or higher, and had been ill under 3 months. Overall study findings and caveats: Most clonotypes that expanded in the thyroid above 0.001 also showed up in blood. Ophthalmopathy was predicted by the model a median of approximately six months ahead of onset.

Amplification yielded TCR beta CDR3 regions, with RNA transcripts as the source. The TCR CDR3 was amplified in a first-round RT-PCR using the HTBI primer set. TCRdb used MiXCR to reprocess the multiplex PCR reads, holding one entry per CDR3 protein. The profile shows hundreds of thousands of distinct CDR3 sequences, more than 12% of them singletons. CDR3 length: 13 residues. Germline lookup yields CDR1 LNHNV and CDR2 YYDKDF (reference sequence). Trimming removed 0 bases at V and 1 base at J, with 4 bases between. The rearrangement links TRBV15 to TRBJ2-7; no definite D call. Sequenced: blood. This receptor was identified in a man aged 45-65 years with Graves' ophthalmopathy. CDR3 residues: CATSRDRSYEQYF. The CDR3 nucleotides are TGTGCCACCAGCAGAGACAGGTCCTACGAGCAGTACTTC.